The 16 T cell receptor beta chains in this list originate from one sample, sequenced in a study of graft-versus-host responses after intestinal transplantation. Profiling relied on immunoSEQ multiplex PCR, and the TCRdb table lists in-frame clones only, not all of them. The sample consists of 95,000 to 110,000 clones, 93% of them appearing once. Which antigens these TCRs recognize remains unknown. Sequencing used unstimulated CD8+ T cells sorted from spleen or lymph node cells, obtained before intestinal transplant. These receptors all come from a human donor who received an intestinal transplant.

This sequence joins TRBV6-1 and TRBJ2-5; the match to TRBD2 covers 15 bases. There are 20 residues in the CDR3. Germline lookup yields CDR1 MNHNS and CDR2 SASEGT. The J segment lost 3 bases and the V segment lost 2 bases, leaving 13 bases of the junction unmatched. The CDR3 loop reads CASSERGTSGGTGFEETQYF. The CDR3 DNA sequence: TGTGCCAGCAGTGAACGTGGGACTAGCGGGGGGACCGGGTTTGAAGAGACCCAGTACTTC.

This clone appeared once. This rearrangement joins TRBV9 to TRBJ2-7, with 9 bases lining up with TRBD2. J was trimmed by 2 bases and V by 3 bases; bases with no gene match: 6. Germline CDR1 SGDLS, CDR2 YYNGEE. The CDR3 is 15 residues long. CDR3 sequence reads: CASSAGLAPTYEQYF. In nucleotides, the CDR3 is TGTGCCAGCAGCGCGGGACTAGCCCCAACCTACGAGCAGTACTTC. Using reference TRBV9 and TRBJ2-7 for the parts outside the CDR3, the full variable domain is DSGVTQTPKHLITATGQRVTLRCSPRSGDLSVYWYQQSLDQGLQFLIQYYNGEERAKGNILERFSAQQFPDLHSELNLSSLELGDSALYFCASSAGLAPTYEQYFGPGTRLTVT.

This sequence joins TRBV4-1 and TRBJ1-2; D not certain. With 0 bases removed from V and 5 bases from J, the gap between germline ends came to 13 bases. Per the germline V gene, CDR1 is MGHRA and CDR2 is YSYEKL. There are 15 residues in the CDR3. CDR3 sequence: CASSQEGRPVYGYTF. CDR3 sequence (DNA): TGCGCCAGCAGCCAAGAGGGCAGGCCAGTATATGGCTACACCTTC.

The chain uses TRBV5-1 and TRBJ2-7; 10 bases line up with TRBD2. CDR3 length: 14 residues. Germline lookup yields CDR1 SGHRS and CDR2 YFSETQ. Trimming removed 0 bases from V and 5 bases from J; junction bases left unmatched: 2. CDR3 nucleotides: TGCGCCAGCAGCTTGGCCCTAGCGGGGGACGAGCAGTACTTC. It is translated as CASSLALAGDEQYF.

This sequence joins TRBV23-1 and TRBJ1-1; D is possibly TRBD1 (6 bases). TRBV23-1 is classed as an ORF, of uncertain function. V dropped 0 bases and J dropped 2 bases, with 10 bases sitting between them. The CDR3 extends over 15 amino acids. CDR3 amino acids: CASSQSGTINTEAFF. The CDR3, as DNA: TGCGCCAGCAGTCAATCGGGGACAATCAACACTGAAGCTTTCTTT.

The chain uses TRBV4-2 and TRBJ2-7, with 9 positions matching TRBD2. The V segment lost 7 bases and the J segment 4 bases; nucleotides outside the gene matches: 8. The CDR3 loop spans 14 amino acids. The germline gives CDR1 LGHNA, CDR2 YNFKEQ. The CDR3 nucleotides are TGTGCCAGCAAAGGGGGTAGCGGGGGTTACGAGCAGTACTTC. It is translated as CASKGGSGGYEQYF.

This clone has a single count. The V call is TRBV6-1, the J call TRBJ1-6; D unresolved. Germline values: CDR1 MNHNS, CDR2 SASEGT. The V end lost 7 bases, the J end lost 5 bases, and 9 bases lay between the germline ends. The CDR3 extends over 13 amino acids. The CDR3 loop is CASKGGNNSPLHF. The DNA of the CDR3 is TGTGCCAGCAAGGGCGGTAATAATTCACCCCTCCACTTT.

The V call is TRBV5-6, the J call TRBJ1-6; D is undetermined. V was clipped by 0 bases and J by 10 bases, with 14 bases between them. This CDR3 has 15 amino acids. Germline V gene sequence: CDR1 SGHDT, CDR2 YYEEEE. CDR3 protein: CASSLVGDTSSPLHF. The CDR3 coding sequence is TGTGCCAGCAGCTTGGTGGGAGACACTTCATCACCCCTCCACTTT.

The rearrangement joins TRBV6-1 to TRBJ2-7; D not resolved. V was pared by 2 bases and J by 3 bases, with 14 bases between. The CDR3 is made up of 15 amino acids. Germline-derived CDR1 and CDR2 are MNHNS and SASEGT. The CDR3 DNA is TGTGCCAGCAGTGAATTGACCTTGCGTATCTACGAGCAGTACTTC. It is translated as CASSELTLRIYEQYF.

Of note for this clone: At one boundary the junction diverges from the germline segment, which might be a read error. The same CDR3 is also encoded by other DNA sequences in this sample. V usage is TRBV25-1 and J usage is TRBJ1-3; D is possibly TRBD1 (5 bases). The CDR3 has 14 amino acids. CDR1 is MGHDK, CDR2 SYGVNS, per germline. CDR3 in amino acids: CASSDPGLTNTIYF. CDR3 in DNA: TGCGCCAGCAGTGATCCGGGACTCACAAACACCATATATTTT.

The chain combines TRBV2 with TRBJ1-5; no firm D call. V gave up 7 bases and J gave up 2 bases, with 15 bases separating them. This CDR3 has 15 amino acids. Germline CDR1 is SNHLY and CDR2 is FYNNEI. The CDR3 loop reads CASIEGSGGNQPQHF. CDR3 sequence (DNA): TGTGCCAGCATCGAAGGGTCCGGTGGCAATCAGCCCCAGCATTTT. Full variable domain (rest looked up from reference TRBV2 and TRBJ1-5): EPEVTQTPSHQVTQMGQEVILRCVPISNHLYFYWYRQILGQKVEFLVSFYNNEISEKSEIFDDQFSVERPDGSNFTLKIRSTKLEDSAMYFCASIEGSGGNQPQHFGDGTRLSIL.

The chain recombines TRBV5-6 with TRBJ2-7, with D perhaps TRBD1 (6 bases). Germline V gene data show CDR1 as SGHDT and CDR2 as YYEEEE. The CDR3 spans 13 residues. V shed 3 bases and J shed 2 bases, with 9 bases lying between them. The CDR3 loop is CASSSRQAYEQYF. CDR3 in DNA: TGTGCCAGCAGCTCGCGACAGGCCTACGAGCAGTACTTC.

The chain recombines TRBV18 with TRBJ2-5, with TRBD2 as a possible D gene (5 bases). CDR1 KGHSH and CDR2 LQKENI come from the germline V gene. The ends were cut back, 5 bases at V and 5 bases at J, with 18 bases in the middle. The CDR3 spans 15 residues. The CDR3 DNA reads TGTGCCAGCTCATCGGGAATCACGCTTCAGGAGACCCAGTACTTC. Its translation is CASSSGITLQETQYF.

In its sample, this clone was seen once. J is TRBJ1-5 and V is TRBV5-6; D perhaps matches TRBD1 (5 bases). There are 16 residues in the CDR3. CDR1 is SGHDT and CDR2 is YYEEEE in the germline V gene. V lost 0 bases to trimming and J lost 7 bases, with 17 bases between them. CDR3 region: CASSLAGRTPTQPQHF. The CDR3 region has the DNA TGTGCCAGCAGCTTGGCCGGCAGGACACCGACCCAGCCCCAGCATTTT. The variable domain in full, completed from reference TRBV5-6 and TRBJ1-5, reads DAGVTQSPTHLIKTRGQQVTLRCSPKSGHDTVSWYQQALGQGPQFIFQYYEEEERQRGNFPDRFSGHQFPNYSSELNVNALLLGDSALYLCASSLAGRTPTQPQHFGDGTRLSIL.

The V gene is TRBV4-1, the J gene TRBJ2-7, with 7 bases aligning to TRBD2. The CDR3 spans 16 residues. With V trimmed by 4 bases and J by 5 bases, 14 bases remained unmatched. Germline-derived CDR1 and CDR2 are MGHRA and YSYEKL. The CDR3 DNA reads TGCGCCAGCAGCCTGACGAGCGGGGTACCTTTAAACGAGCAGTACTTC. Its protein product is CASSLTSGVPLNEQYF.

This clone is a singleton in its sample. The chain recombines TRBV4-1 with TRBJ2-3; TRBD2 agrees at 8 bases. Germline values: CDR1 MGHRA, CDR2 YSYEKL. The J segment lost 2 bases and the V segment lost 3 bases, leaving 10 bases of the junction unmatched. This CDR3 is built from 17 residues. The CDR3 is CASSHPAIAGTTDTQYF. For the CDR3, the DNA is TGCGCCAGCAGCCATCCTGCCATAGCGGGGACCACAGATACGCAGTATTTT.